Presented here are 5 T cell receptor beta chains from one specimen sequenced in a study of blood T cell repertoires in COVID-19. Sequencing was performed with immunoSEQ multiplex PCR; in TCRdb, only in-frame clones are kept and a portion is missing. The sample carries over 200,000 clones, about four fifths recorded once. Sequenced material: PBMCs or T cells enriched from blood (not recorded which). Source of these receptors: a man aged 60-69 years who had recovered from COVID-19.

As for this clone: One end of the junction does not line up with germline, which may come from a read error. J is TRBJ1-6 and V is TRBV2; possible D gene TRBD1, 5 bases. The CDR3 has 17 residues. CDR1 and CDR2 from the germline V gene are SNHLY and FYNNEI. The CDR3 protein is CAGSALGPSSYNSPLHF. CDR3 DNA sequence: TGTGCCGGCAGTGCTTTGGGGCCAAGCTCCTATAATTCACCCCTCCACTTT.

Here the CDR3 DNA reads TGTGCCAGCAGCTTAGATCCCACTAGCGGGGTTGAGCAGTACTTC. Its protein product is CASSLDPTSGVEQYF. The chain joins TRBV11-2 to TRBJ2-7; TRBD2 aligns across 10 bases. Germline V gene data show CDR1 as SGHAT and CDR2 as FQNNGV. The CDR3 sequence is 15 residues long. V lost 0 bases, J lost 7 bases, and 6 bases stayed unmatched.

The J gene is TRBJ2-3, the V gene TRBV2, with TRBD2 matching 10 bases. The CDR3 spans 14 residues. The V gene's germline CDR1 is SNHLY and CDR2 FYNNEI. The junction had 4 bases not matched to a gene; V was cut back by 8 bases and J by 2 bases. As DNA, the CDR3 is TGTGCCAGCCTACTAGCGGGGATCACAGATACGCAGTATTTT. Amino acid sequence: CASLLAGITDTQYF.

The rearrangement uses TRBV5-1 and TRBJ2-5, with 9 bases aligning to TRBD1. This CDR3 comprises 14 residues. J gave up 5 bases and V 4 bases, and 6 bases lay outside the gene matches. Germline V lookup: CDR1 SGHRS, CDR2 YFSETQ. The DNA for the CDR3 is TGCGCCAGCAGCCGGGGACAGGGTTCGGAGACCCAGTACTTC. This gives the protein CASSRGQGSETQYF.

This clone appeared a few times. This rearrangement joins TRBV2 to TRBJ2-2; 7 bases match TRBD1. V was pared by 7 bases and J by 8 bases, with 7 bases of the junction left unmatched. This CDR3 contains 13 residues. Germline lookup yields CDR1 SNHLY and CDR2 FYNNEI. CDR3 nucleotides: TGTGCCAGCATGCTGACAGGGAGAGGGGAGCTGTTTTTT. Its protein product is CASMLTGRGELFF.